This is a list of T cell receptor beta chains from one sample in a study of cytomegalovirus exposure and HLA in healthy donors. Method: immunoSEQ multiplex PCR; TCRdb's copy keeps in-frame clones and lacks some. Among about 110,000 clones listed, roughly 69% were seen once. The sequenced material came from PBMCs. All receptors derive from a woman aged 70-85 years in good health and CMV-seropositive. Both conserved end residues are part of each CDR3. The D gene is left open where the match is weak. A clone size is listed for some rows: how often the clone was seen (once, few, many), or a class if it is expanded.

TRBJ2-7 . . TRBV10-3 CAISPQSYEQYF TGTGCCATCAGTCCACAGTCCTACGAGCAGTACTTC
TRBJ2-6 TRBD2 . TRBV7-9 CASSRRTSGRPSGANVLTF TGTGCCAGCAGCCGCCGTACTAGCGGGAGACCCTCTGGGGCCAACGTCCTGACTTTC
TRBJ2-2 . . TRBV5-8 CASSPRGRGNTGELFF TGTGCCAGCAGCCCCCGCGGCAGGGGGAACACCGGGGAGCTGTTTTTT
TRBJ2-1 TRBD1 once TRBV2 CASSEGTGDGQFF TGTGCCAGCAGTGAAGGGACAGGGGACGGGCAGTTCTTC
TRBJ2-3 . . TRBV5-1 CASSQRGLDTQYF TGCGCCAGCAGCCAACGAGGGTTAGATACGCAGTATTTT
TRBJ2-4 TRBD1 . TRBV7-8 CASSSFTGGIAKNIQYF TGTGCCAGCAGCTCCTTTACAGGGGGGATAGCCAAAAACATTCAGTACTTC
TRBJ1-6 . few TRBV6-5 CASSYPNSPLHF TGTGCCAGCAGTTACCCGAATTCACCCCTCCACTTT
TRBJ1-1 . . TRBV5-6 CASSSRDFTEAFF TGTGCCAGCAGCTCCAGGGACTTCACTGAAGCTTTCTTT
TRBJ2-3 . few TRBV6-5 CASSYFSPSTDTQYF TGTGCCAGCAGTTACTTTTCCCCGTCCACAGATACGCAGTATTTT
TRBJ2-3 . . TRBV6-5 CASIQSGTQYF TGTGCCAGCATCCAATCCGGTACGCAGTATTTT
TRBJ2-7 TRBD1 . TRBV30 CAWRTSGTGTYEQYF TGTGCCTGGAGAACATCCGGGACAGGGACCTACGAGCAGTACTTC
TRBJ2-3 . . TRBV30 CAWSVLLPHADTQYF TGTGCCTGGAGTGTACTACTCCCACACGCAGATACGCAGTATTTT
TRBJ2-1 TRBD1 once TRBV6-5 CASAQQGASYNEQFF TGTGCCAGCGCGCAACAGGGGGCCTCCTACAATGAGCAGTTCTTC
TRBJ1-1 TRBD1 . TRBV29-1 CSVFTQGASSAEAFF TGCAGCGTTTTTACCCAGGGGGCATCTTCGGCTGAAGCTTTCTTT
TRBJ2-7 . . TRBV4-2 CASSQGLQGRDEQYF TGTGCCAGCAGCCAGGGATTGCAGGGCCGCGACGAGCAGTACTTC